These 5 T cell receptor beta chains were all obtained from the same sample, sequenced in a study of graft-versus-host responses after intestinal transplantation. No antigen is known for these receptors. This table comes from immunoSEQ multiplex PCR, and its TCRdb copy is limited to in-frame clones, with some not included. The sample carries 24,000 or so clones, almost 85% recorded once. The sample here was unstimulated CD8+ T cells sorted from spleen or lymph node cells, taken before transplant. These receptors all stem from a human donor who was the organ donor for an intestinal transplant.

This CDR3 reads CASSQGSGPNTGELFF. CDR3 nucleotides: TGCGCCAGCAGCCAAGGATCAGGACCGAACACCGGGGAGCTGTTTTTT. The V and J genes are TRBV4-3 and TRBJ2-2, with D unresolved. Per germline, CDR1 LGHNA and CDR2 YSLEER. Trimming removed 1 base from V and 0 bases from J, with 9 bases in between. The CDR3 length is 16 residues.

V gene TRBV6-6 combines with J gene TRBJ2-1; a possible D gene is TRBD2 (6 bases). Trimming removed 5 bases at V and 9 bases at J, with 17 bases between. CDR3 length equals 14 residues. Germline V gives CDR1 MNHNY, CDR2 SVGAGI (reference sequence). CDR3 in amino acids: CASSPWAGRGEQFF. CDR3 DNA: TGTGCCAGCAGTCCCTGGGCGGGAAGGGGTGAGCAGTTCTTC.

The chain is built from TRBV2 and TRBJ2-1; 10 nucleotides line up with TRBD2. CDR3 length: 13 residues. In germline, CDR1 is SNHLY, CDR2 FYNNEI. V trimming: 7 bases; J trimming: 5 bases; junction bases outside the gene matches: 2. CDR3 in DNA: TGTGCCAGCAATCTAGCGGGGGACAATGAGCAGTTCTTC. Translating it yields CASNLAGDNEQFF.

The chain carries TRBV10-2 and TRBJ2-1, with unresolved D. With 5 bases removed from V and 7 bases from J, the gap between germline ends came to 6 bases. CDR3 length: 11 residues. Germline V gene data show CDR1 as WSHSY and CDR2 as SAAADI. The chain's CDR3 is CASSPKNEQFF. Written as DNA, the CDR3 is TGCGCCAGCAGTCCAAAAAATGAGCAGTTCTTC.

J is TRBJ1-2 and V is TRBV12-2; the table names TRBD1, a call not compared with the DNA. TRBV12-2 is noted as a pseudogene. This CDR3 has 21 residues. The CDR3 nucleotides read TGTGCAAGTCGCCTCCCAAGGACGAACGGGGACAGGGGGGAGTTAGACTATGGCTACACCTTC. Translated: CASRLPRTNGDRGELDYGYTF.